This entry lists 23 T cell receptor beta chains sequenced from one sample in a study of CD8 T cells in ankylosing spondylitis. MiXCR, run by TCRdb on the 5' RACE reads, gives a single entry per CDR3 protein. The sample lists under 200,000 distinct CDR3 sequences; around a tenth were seen once. Sequencing was carried out using blood, either unsorted or a sorted T cell fraction (not recorded which). The source of these receptors is a female donor with ankylosing spondylitis or in good health (not recorded which).

This clonotype was recorded a few times. The rearrangement links TRBV12-3 or TRBV12-4 to TRBJ2-2; D is perhaps TRBD1 (5 bases). The CDR3 sequence is 13 residues long. V lost 7 bases to trimming and J lost 5 bases, with 11 bases between them. DNA of the CDR3: TGTGCCAGCAAGAAAGCAGGGACCGGGGAGCTGTTTTTT. Encoded protein: CASKKAGTGELFF.

There are many counts of this clonotype. V and J are TRBV20-1 and TRBJ2-7, with 9 bases lining up with TRBD2. The CDR3 runs 15 residues. V dropped 0 bases and J dropped 3; count of bases not matched to a gene: 6. Germline CDR1 is DFQATT and CDR2 is SNEGSKA (reference sequence). The CDR3: CSARDRISGSYEQYF. CDR3 coding DNA: TGCAGTGCTAGAGATAGGATTAGCGGGAGCTACGAGCAGTACTTC.

In this sample, this clonotype turned up many times. The chain couples TRBV7-9 to TRBJ2-1; D remains ambiguous. The CDR3 spans 13 residues. Germline V gene sequence: CDR1 SEHNR, CDR2 FQNEAQ (reference sequence). V was clipped by 4 bases and J by 3 bases, with 7 bases between them. CDR3 bases: TGTGCCAGCAGCTCCCGTCTCTACAATGAGCAGTTCTTC. The encoded protein is CASSSRLYNEQFF.

The V gene is TRBV7-6, the J gene TRBJ2-3; D not certain. Per the germline V gene, CDR1 is SGHVS and CDR2 is FNYEAQ. V was cut by 1 base and J by 2 bases, with 7 bases left in between. The CDR3 is 14 residues long. This chain's CDR3 is CASSLGAITDTQYF. CDR3 coding DNA: TGTGCCAGCAGCTTAGGGGCCATCACAGATACGCAGTATTTT.

The rearrangement joins TRBV20-1 to TRBJ2-7; no definite D call. Germline values: CDR1 DFQATT, CDR2 SNEGSKA (reference sequence). The V end was cut by 0 bases, the J end by 2 bases, with 11 bases between. This CDR3 has 14 amino acids. The CDR3 DNA follows: TGCAGTGCTAGAGATCCGACGAGTACCTACGAGCAGTACTTC. Protein: CSARDPTSTYEQYF.

This clonotype was detected only a few times. The CDR3 DNA sequence: TGTGCCATCAGCGAGGGGAGCGGTTACGAGCAGTACTTC. It specifies CAISEGSGYEQYF. This chain links TRBV10-3 with TRBJ2-7, with D perhaps matching TRBD1 or TRBD2 (5 bases each). The CDR3 totals 13 residues. Germline V lookup: CDR1 ENHRY, CDR2 SYGVKD. V was trimmed by 6 bases and J by 4 bases, leaving 13 bases between them.

The chain is built from TRBV29-1 and TRBJ2-7; possibly TRBD1 for D (6 bases). Trimming left V 3 bases short and J 5 bases short, with 11 bases between. Germline CDR1 SQVTM, CDR2 ANQGSEA. The CDR3 consists of 12 residues. CDR3 loop: CSVETQGHEQYF. The CDR3 DNA reads as TGCAGCGTTGAGACTCAGGGGCACGAGCAGTACTTC.

The chain combines TRBV15 with TRBJ2-3; a weak D match, TRBD2 (6 bases). This CDR3 contains 19 residues. Germline V gene data show CDR1 as LNHNV and CDR2 as YYDKDF (reference sequence). The ends were cut back, 1 base at V and 0 bases at J, with 20 bases in the middle. DNA for the CDR3: TGTGCCACCAGCAGAGCGGGCGGGATGCCCACGGGGAGCACAGATACGCAGTATTTT. As protein: CATSRAGGMPTGSTDTQYF.

This clonotype was detected a few times. The chain couples TRBV11-2 to TRBJ1-2; D unclear. CDR3 size: 13 residues. Germline V gene sequence: CDR1 SGHAT, CDR2 FQNNGV. The V gene lost 6 bases and the J gene lost 4 bases, with 12 bases spanning the gap. The CDR3 DNA sequence: TGTGCCAGCAGTACCAACGGTATCTATGGCTACACCTTC. This encodes CASSTNGIYGYTF.

This clonotype was seen only a few times. The genes are TRBV2 and TRBJ2-3, with D hard to call. The CDR3 is made up of 14 amino acids. Trimming left V 5 bases short and J 0 bases short, with 9 bases between. Per germline, CDR1 SNHLY and CDR2 FYNNEI. The CDR3 coding sequence is TGTGCCAGCAGTCTACCTCGGAGCACAGATACGCAGTATTTT. This sequence encodes CASSLPRSTDTQYF.

This clonotype occurred a few times. The chain has TRBV12-5 and TRBJ2-3; D is unclear. Germline assignment: CDR1 LGHNT and CDR2 FRNRAP. This CDR3 spans 13 amino acids. V lost 2 bases, J lost 0 bases, and 3 bases lay in between. CDR3: CASGLSSTDTQYF. The CDR3 DNA reads TGTGCTAGTGGTTTGTCTAGCACAGATACGCAGTATTTT.

Comment on this clonotype: This clone may be a read error of a much larger clone one base away. The chain uses TRBV7-9 and TRBJ2-7, with D possibly matching TRBD2 (5 bases). Germline V gene data show CDR1 as SEHNR and CDR2 as FQNEAQ (reference sequence). The CDR3 is 16 amino acids. This CDR3 is CATSLGGTLPGNEQYF. The CDR3 bases are TGTGCCACCAGCTTAGGAGGAACCTTACCGGGGAACGAGCAGTACTTC. The complete variable domain, with remaining parts taken from reference TRBV7-9 and TRBJ2-7, reads DTGVSQNPRHKITKRGQNVTFRCDPISEHNRLYWYRQTLGQGPEFLTYFQNEAQLEKSRLLSDRFSAERPKGSFSTLEIQRTEQGDSAMYLCATSLGGTLPGNEQYFGPGTRLTVT.

The chain links TRBV13 to TRBJ2-5; D not certain. Trimming shortened V by 7 bases and J by 0 bases, and 15 bases separated the two germline ends. This CDR3 is built from 15 residues. Germline CDR1 PRHDT, CDR2 FYEKMQ (reference sequence). The CDR3 here is CASTRAGNYQETQYF. CDR3 DNA: TGTGCCAGCACCCGTGCTGGTAATTACCAAGAGACCCAGTACTTC.

The chain uses TRBV20-1 and TRBJ2-3; D not resolved. There are 16 residues in the CDR3. Trimming stripped 5 bases from V and 7 bases from J, with 25 bases between. Germline CDR1 reads DFQATT; CDR2 reads SNEGSKA (reference sequence). The CDR3 here is CSARRSDDPKRNTQYF. As DNA, the CDR3 is TGCAGTGCTCGACGGTCGGACGATCCTAAAAGAAATACGCAGTATTTT.

V usage is TRBV25-1 and J usage is TRBJ1-1; no firm D call. The V and J ends lost 3 bases and 13 bases respectively, with 15 bases between them. CDR3 size: 12 residues. Germline lookup yields CDR1 MGHDK and CDR2 SYGVNS. The CDR3 coding sequence is TGTGCCAGCAGTGACCAGGACCGAGTAGGTTTCTTT. Its translation: CASSDQDRVGFF.

The chain combines TRBV7-9 with TRBJ1-2; the match to TRBD1 covers 9 bases. Germline CDR1 and CDR2: SEHNR and FQNEAQ (reference sequence). The CDR3 spans 14 residues. The trim removed 4 bases at V and 9 bases at J, leaving 9 bases unmatched. CDR3 sequence: CASSSGTGSDSYTF. As DNA, the CDR3 is TGTGCCAGCAGCTCCGGGACAGGGAGTGATAGCTACACCTTC.

This clonotype has a count of ten or more. The chain combines TRBV6-2 or TRBV6-3 with TRBJ2-5, with 8 bases identical to TRBD2. This CDR3 comprises 14 residues. Germline V gene lookup returns CDR1 MNHEY and CDR2 SVGEGT. After removal of 5 bases from V and 5 bases from J, the junction contained 7 bases not matched to a gene. The CDR3 bases are TGTGCCAGCAGTCCCAGCGGGGGTTGGGAGACCCAGTACTTC. Residues: CASSPSGGWETQYF.

The table lists this clonotype with a few counts. V usage is TRBV7-9 and J usage is TRBJ2-7; possibly TRBD1 for D (6 bases). CDR3 length: 13 amino acids. The germline CDR1 and CDR2 sequences are SEHNR and FQNEAQ (reference sequence). Trimming left V 3 bases short and J 3 bases short, with 9 bases between. This chain's CDR3 is CASSLDSHYEQYF. The CDR3 nucleotides are TGTGCCAGCAGCTTGGACAGCCACTACGAGCAGTACTTC.

The CDR3 DNA reads as TGTGCCACCAGTGGAAGCGGTCAGCCCCAGCATTTT. Translating gives CATSGSGQPQHF. The chain employs TRBV24-1 and TRBJ1-5, with no clear D. Between the trimmed V and J ends, which lost 5 bases and 6 bases, there was a span of 7 bases. Germline V CDR1 and CDR2: KGHDR, SFDVKD. This CDR3 has 12 amino acids.

This clonotype was found a few times. The chain employs TRBV5-6 and TRBJ2-5, with a tentative D call TRBD2 (5 bases). Trimming pared 4 bases from V and 4 bases from J, leaving 20 bases between. The CDR3 contains 16 residues. Germline V gene lookup returns CDR1 SGHDT and CDR2 YYEEEE. CDR3 amino acids: CASSHPNRERRETQYF. Written as DNA, the CDR3 is TGTGCCAGCAGCCACCCCAACCGGGAAAGGAGAGAGACCCAGTACTTC.

This clonotype occurred many times. The rearrangement uses TRBV6-2 or TRBV6-3 and TRBJ2-1; 8 nucleotides line up with TRBD2. Germline CDR1 MNHEY, CDR2 SVGEGT. With 7 bases clipped from V and 9 bases from J, the junction kept 8 bases outside the gene matches. The CDR3 loop spans 13 amino acids. In DNA form, the CDR3 reads TGTGCCAGCACCCCGGGAGGGGTTGTTGAGCAGTTCTTC. This translates into CASTPGGVVEQFF.

This clonotype was detected ten times or more. The chain uses TRBV7-8 and TRBJ1-1; D gene unclear. CDR3 length: 14 residues. Trimming left V 0 bases short and J 2 bases short, with 7 bases between. CDR1 is SGHVS and CDR2 is FQNEAQ in the germline V gene. CDR3 bases: TGTGCCAGCAGCTTAGCGGGCGGAAACACTGAAGCTTTCTTT. Its translation: CASSLAGGNTEAFF.

The CDR3 DNA reads TGTGCCAGCGGTTATGGGGCTGGCTACACCTTC. Its protein is CASGYGAGYTF. V and J are TRBV27 and TRBJ1-2; a weak D match, TRBD1 (5 bases). The germline V gene encodes CDR1 MNHEY and CDR2 SMNVEV (reference sequence). The CDR3 is made up of 11 amino acids. The V end was cut by 8 bases, the J end by 7 bases, with 11 bases between.